This is a list of T cell receptor beta chains from one sample in a study of blood T cell repertoires in COVID-19. Clones were sequenced by immunoSEQ multiplex PCR, and TCRdb holds only the in-frame ones, with some missing. This table holds 150,000 to 200,000 clones, around 83% found once. The specimen sequenced was peripheral blood. These receptors all stem from a human donor in a cohort sampled during active COVID-19. CDR3s include the opening cysteine and the closing phenylalanine or tryptophan. The D gene is left open where the match is weak. Size is omitted from some rows. Given values are once, few, many or a class for expanded clones.

v_call	j_call	clone_size	d_call	cdr3_nt	cdr3_aa
TRBV11-2	TRBJ1-2	-	-	TGTGCCAGCAGCTTAGACAGCGAAGCTAACTATGGCTACACCTTC	CASSLDSEANYGYTF
TRBV29-1	TRBJ1-1	-	TRBD1	TGCAGCACGAACAGGGGCACTGAAGCTTTCTTT	CSTNRGTEAFF
TRBV19	TRBJ1-2	-	-	TGTGCCAGTAGTATTAGCAGCCTCTATGGCTACACCTTC	CASSISSLYGYTF
TRBV16	TRBJ2-7	-	TRBD2	TGTGCCAGCAGCCAATCGACTAGCGGGAGGGATGCCGAGCAGTACTTC	CASSQSTSGRDAEQYF
TRBV2	TRBJ1-2	-	TRBD1	TGTGCCAGCAGTGGGGGGACAGGGGGTGGCTACACCTTC	CASSGGTGGGYTF
TRBV25-1	TRBJ1-5	-	TRBD1	TGTGCCAGCAGTGACGACAGGGGCTATCAGCCCCAGCATTTT	CASSDDRGYQPQHF
TRBV7-6	TRBJ2-7	-	-	TGTGCCAGCAGCTTAGCAGGGCGGGGAGGCTCCTACGAGCAGTACTTC	CASSLAGRGGSYEQYF
TRBV5-1	TRBJ2-7	once	TRBD2	TGCGCCAGCAGCCACCTCAGCGGGGTTATATCCTACGAGCAGTACTTC	CASSHLSGVISYEQYF
TRBV7-9	TRBJ2-7	-	-	TGTGCCAGCAGCTTAGGGCAGGGCCCTACCTACGAGCAGTACTTC	CASSLGQGPTYEQYF
TRBV4-3	TRBJ1-2	-	-	TGCGCCAGCAGCCTATTCTCCGGGGGGGACTATGGCTACACCTTC	CASSLFSGGDYGYTF
TRBV7-8	TRBJ1-5	-	TRBD1	TGTGCCAGCAGCTGGGAGACAGGGGGCAATCAGCCCCAGCATTTT	CASSWETGGNQPQHF
TRBV7-6	TRBJ1-4	-	-	TGTGCCAGCAGCCCTTCAACAGGCCTTCTTAATGAAAAACTGTTTTTT	CASSPSTGLLNEKLFF
TRBV29-1	TRBJ2-1	-	-	TGCAGCGTTGAGACCAGGGACAATGAGCAGTTCTTC	CSVETRDNEQFF
TRBV18	TRBJ1-5	once	TRBD1	TGTGCCAGCTCCCTGGGGCAGGGGGCTAGTCAGCCCCAGCATTTT	CASSLGQGASQPQHF
TRBV19	TRBJ1-5	-	-	TGTGCCAGTAGTATGGGCTTCAATCAGCCCCAGCATTTT	CASSMGFNQPQHF
TRBV6-6	TRBJ1-5	once	-	TGTGCCAGCAATAGAGGACTAGATCAGCCCCAGCATTTT	CASNRGLDQPQHF
TRBV6-5	TRBJ1-5	few	TRBD1	TGTGCCAGCACAGAAGGGGGCGGCTCCAATCAGCCCCAGCATTTT	CASTEGGGSNQPQHF
TRBV5-1	TRBJ1-1	-	TRBD1	TGCGCCAGCAGCTATACCGGGACAGGCATCAGCACTGAAGCTTTCTTT	CASSYTGTGISTEAFF
TRBV5-4	TRBJ2-7	-	TRBD2	TGTGCCAGCAGTCCCACTAGCGGGAGACCCTACGAGCAGTACTTC	CASSPTSGRPYEQYF
TRBV7-2	TRBJ2-5	-	TRBD1	TGTGCCAGCAGCTCGGACAGGGCCCCTGGAGAGACCCAGTACTTC	CASSSDRAPGETQYF
TRBV10-3	TRBJ1-1	-	TRBD1	TGTGCCATCAGCGGGGTCAACAGGGGTGAGACTGAAGCTTTCTTT	CAISGVNRGETEAFF
TRBV5-1	TRBJ2-7	-	TRBD2	TGCGCCAGCAGCGCCTCTAGCGGGGGGGCCGTGTACGAGCAGTACTTC	CASSASSGGAVYEQYF
TRBV7-2	TRBJ2-7	-	TRBD2	TGTGCCAGCAGCCCTAGCGGGGGTCCTTTCGAGCAGTACTTC	CASSPSGGPFEQYF
TRBV19	TRBJ1-2	-	TRBD1	TGTGCCAGTAGTGTACCACAGGGGACCTATGGCTACACCTTC	CASSVPQGTYGYTF